This entry lists 6 T cell receptor beta chains sequenced from one sample in a study of T cell responses to AZD1222 COVID-19 vaccine. Measured with immunoSEQ multiplex PCR; TCRdb has only the in-frame clones, and not every one. The table lists around 120,000 clones, about 92% of them singletons. The sequencing used peripheral blood, collected 28 days after the second AZD1222 dose. The origin of the receptors is an adult who received the AZD1222 COVID-19 vaccine.

The chain recombines TRBV5-1 with TRBJ1-3, with 7 bases fitting TRBD1. From germline, CDR1 is SGHRS and CDR2 YFSETQ. V shed 4 bases and J 6 bases; nucleotides not matched to a gene: 10. This CDR3 has 15 amino acids. This CDR3 reads CASSKGTEGPNTIYF. CDR3 sequence (DNA): TGCGCCAGCAGCAAAGGGACAGAAGGACCAAACACCATATATTTT. The variable domain in full, completed from reference TRBV5-1 and TRBJ1-3, reads KAGVTQTPRYLIKTRGQQVTLSCSPISGHRSVSWYQQTPGQGLQFLFEYFSETQRNKGNFPGRFSGRQFSNSRSEMNVSTLELGDSALYLCASSKGTEGPNTIYFGEGSWLTVV.

The rearrangement uses TRBV11-3 and TRBJ2-1; 8 nucleotides match TRBD2. V trimming: 1 base; J trimming: 3 bases; junction bases outside the gene matches: 5. The CDR3 sequence is 16 residues long. The germline gives CDR1 SGHNT, CDR2 YENEEA. The CDR3 is CASSLGGSGNYNEQFF. In DNA form, the CDR3 reads TGTGCCAGCAGCTTAGGGGGTAGCGGGAACTACAATGAGCAGTTCTTC. Supplemented by reference TRBV11-3 and TRBJ2-1, the full variable domain reads EAGVVQSPRYKIIEKKQPVAFWCNPISGHNTLYWYLQNLGQGPELLIRYENEEAVDDSQLPKDRFSAERLKGVDSTLKIQPAELGDSAVYLCASSLGGSGNYNEQFFGPGTRLTVL.

The V and J genes are TRBV6-5 and TRBJ2-2; D remains unclear. The CDR3 is 13 residues long. V was shortened by 11 bases and J by 6 bases, with 16 bases between the two germline ends. Germline loops: CDR1 MNHEY, CDR2 SVGAGI. The CDR3 region is CASAPVYAGELFF. The CDR3 DNA sequence: TGTGCCTCCGCCCCGGTTTACGCCGGGGAGCTGTTTTTT.

The J gene is TRBJ2-5, the V gene TRBV7-9, with D perhaps TRBD1 or TRBD2 (5 bases each). The CDR3 is 14 residues long. CDR1 SEHNR and CDR2 FQNEAQ come from the germline V gene (reference sequence). Trimming stripped 4 bases from V and 4 bases from J, with 13 bases between. The DNA of the CDR3 is TGTGCCAGCAGCTATGGGGCAGGGAGAGAGACCCAGTACTTC. Its translation: CASSYGAGRETQYF.

The chain employs TRBV2 and TRBJ1-1; no reliable D call. V was shortened by 6 bases and J by 4 bases, with 6 bases between the two germline ends. CDR3 length equals 11 residues. In germline, CDR1 is SNHLY, CDR2 FYNNEI. Here the CDR3 DNA reads TGTGCCAGCAGGGTATCCACTGAAGCTTTCTTT. Its protein product is CASRVSTEAFF.

This clone was observed a single time. V gene TRBV5-1 combines with J gene TRBJ2-3; 10 bases agree with TRBD2. V lost 4 bases to trimming and J lost 0 bases; unmatched junction nucleotides: 8. CDR1 is SGHRS, CDR2 YFSETQ, per germline. The CDR3 sequence is 17 residues long. CDR3 in amino acids: CASSSGLAASSTDTQYF. The CDR3 region has the DNA TGCGCCAGCAGCAGTGGACTAGCGGCCTCTAGCACAGATACGCAGTATTTT.